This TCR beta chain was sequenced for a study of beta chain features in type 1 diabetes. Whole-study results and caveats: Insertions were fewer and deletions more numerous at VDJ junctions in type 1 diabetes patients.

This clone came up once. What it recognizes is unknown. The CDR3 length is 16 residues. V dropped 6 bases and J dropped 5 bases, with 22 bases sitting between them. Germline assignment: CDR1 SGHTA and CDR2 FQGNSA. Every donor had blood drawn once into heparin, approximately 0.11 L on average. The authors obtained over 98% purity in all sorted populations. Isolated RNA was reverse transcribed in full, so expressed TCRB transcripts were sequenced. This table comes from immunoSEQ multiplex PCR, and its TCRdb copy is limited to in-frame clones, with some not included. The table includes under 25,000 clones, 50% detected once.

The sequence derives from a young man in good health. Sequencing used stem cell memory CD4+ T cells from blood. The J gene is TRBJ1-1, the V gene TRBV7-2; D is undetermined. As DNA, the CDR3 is TGTGCCAGCAGACCTCTTCCACTAGAGGGATGGACTGAAGCTTTCTTT. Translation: CASRPLPLEGWTEAFF.